The source of this T cell receptor beta chain is a study of beta chain features in type 1 diabetes (dated by TCRdb to the late 2010s). Some background on the complete study: No differences in mean age, gender distribution, total cell number or subset yield were found between patients and healthy donors. Regulatory and stem cell-like memory subsets were isolated from only 8 patients and roughly 8 healthy donors, whereas naive and central memory subsets came from all 30 or so donors. The study compared the TCRB repertoires of sorted circulating CD4+ T cell subsets in recently diagnosed type 1 diabetes patients with those in matched healthy donors. A total of 107,917,701 sorted cells were examined across all samples, and a strong correlation was observed between cell number per subset and RNA yield.

The High Capacity cDNA Reverse Transcription Kit was used to reverse transcribe all of the isolated RNA, meaning that expressed TCRB transcripts were what got sequenced. Naive, central memory and regulatory T cell samples underwent deep immunoSEQ sequencing, averaging about 3.3 million total reads per sample. After sorted cells were lysed in RLT buffer, RNA was extracted with DNase-treated RNeasy Micro or Mini kits, with the choice depending on cell number. To prevent cross-contamination, each cell subset was processed individually, whereas patient and healthy donor samples were processed jointly. Using the immunoSEQ multiplex PCR, TCRB sequences were amplified from cDNA into 87-bp fragments spanning the CDR3 region. The amplicons were sequenced using the Illumina HiSeq platform. Under the source paper's analysis protocol: Synthetic template baselines were used to correct PCR bias computationally, reads within Hamming distance 2 were collapsed together, and singletons that could not be merged were discarded. Reads were aligned against IMGT to assign V, D and J genes, CDR3 length and insertions or deletions at six rearrangement sites. Within each subset, clonotype counts were normalized to the number of sorted cells before true diversity and Gini coefficients were calculated with the tcR R package. The overlap coefficient, calculated on TCRB nucleotide sequences, was used to quantify repertoire sharing. As a proxy for the pre-selection repertoire, out-of-frame TCRB sequences from naive cells were analyzed. TCRdb's version of the immuneACCESS table is confined to in-frame rearrangements and falls short of the full clone set. An unresolved V gene accounts for under half of the shortfall where checked; the remainder is of unknown origin. That table is the source of V, J and clone size, and D and trimming were worked out from the DNA. The sample includes over 700,000 clones, with 17% observed a single time. Of the sample, around 0.02% is held by the ten largest clones.

From each donor, a single peripheral blood sample of about 100 mL on average was drawn into heparinised tubes. A BD FACSAria II was used to sort naive, central memory, regulatory and stem cell-like memory CD4+ T cells with a panel that included CD45RO, CCR7, CD25, CD127, CD95 and CD27. A purity above 98% was achieved for all sorted populations. PBMCs were separated immediately by Lymphoprep density gradient centrifugation and were stained directly, without being cultured. Samples were stained and sorted in pairs, with one healthy donor and one patient per experiment, so that batch effects were minimized. The CDR1 and CDR2 encoded by the germline V gene are KGHSH and LQKENI. Between the V and J ends, shortened by 3 bases and 6 bases respectively, the junction contains 12 bases. From cysteine to phenylalanine, the CDR3 is 14 amino acids long. The CDR3 DNA has 42 bases and is translated from base 1.

Notes on this clone: The target of this receptor is not known. No base-level quality is on record; no much larger clone is a single base apart.

Study-level results and caveats: In all four CD4+ subsets, TCRB CDR3 length was moderately but significantly shorter in type 1 diabetes patients. Because the HLA sub-analyses included only small numbers of individuals, any influence of HLA type on TCRB rearrangement was left unresolved. PCR might favor shorter templates, but patient and control samples were amplified and corrected together, so any skew would affect both groups equally. The naive, central memory and regulatory TCRB repertoires appeared to resemble one another more closely among patients than among healthy donors. Because cDNA rather than genomic DNA was sequenced, highly expressing activated cells could have been over-represented, although no difference in activation and CD3 levels was found between groups. Patients with type 1 diabetes made fewer insertions and deleted more nucleotides at VDJ recombination sites, implying thymic rearrangement abnormalities.

What was sequenced was naive CD4+ T cells from blood. Interpreted using the paper, the cell subset or site label stands for: true naive CD4+ T cells. This TCR was recovered from a woman aged 18 to 35 in good health. The chain links TRBV18 with TRBJ2-1; tentative D gene TRBD1, with 6 bases matching. The DNA sequence is as follows: TGTGCCAGCTCACCGGTGGCCAGGGGCAATGAGCAGTTCTTC. This is translated as CASSPVARGNEQFF.